The 14 T cell receptor beta chains listed next were all sequenced from one sample in a study of cytomegalovirus exposure and HLA in healthy donors. 60 Vbeta and 13 Jbeta primers were used in PCR. Method: immunoSEQ multiplex PCR; TCRdb's copy keeps in-frame clones and lacks some. The table records some 96,000 clones, around 73% of them present only once. Sequenced sample: PBMCs. The receptors stem from a woman aged 55-70 years in good health and CMV-seronegative.

This clone was seen only a few times. The chain is built from TRBV11-2 and TRBJ1-5, with 7 bases that match TRBD1. CDR3 length: 14 amino acids. Germline CDR1 and CDR2: SGHAT and FQNNGV. The V and J ends lost 5 bases and 4 bases, in that order; junction bases with no gene match: 5. CDR3 loop: CASSQGQPNQPQHF. CDR3 in DNA: TGTGCCAGCAGCCAGGGACAGCCAAATCAGCCCCAGCATTTT.

This clone was counted between two and nine times. The V and J genes are TRBV27 and TRBJ1-5; D is unclear. The CDR3 spans 13 residues. V was clipped by 6 bases and J by 6 bases, with 12 bases between them. The germline CDR1 and CDR2 sequences are MNHEY and SMNVEV (reference sequence). CDR3 DNA sequence: TGTGCCAGCAGCCGCGAATACCGTCAGCCCCAGCATTTT. Translating gives CASSREYRQPQHF.

CDR3 sequence reads: CASSSTSANEQFF. The DNA of the CDR3 is TGTGCCAGCAGTAGTACTAGCGCCAATGAGCAGTTCTTC. The V call is TRBV27, the J call TRBJ2-1, with 7 bases matching TRBD2. Germline V lookup: CDR1 MNHEY, CDR2 SMNVEV (reference sequence). This CDR3 is built from 13 residues. V gave up 5 bases and J gave up 6 bases; unmatched junction bases: 4.

In its sample, this clone was seen a few times. As DNA, the CDR3 is TGTGCCAGCAATGGAGGGGATGGGTCCTACGAGCAGTACTTC. It translates to CASNGGDGSYEQYF. V usage is TRBV2 and J usage is TRBJ2-7, with D possibly being TRBD2 (6 bases). This CDR3 has 14 residues. The V end lost 7 bases, the J end lost 1 base, and 14 bases lay between the germline ends. The germline CDR1 and CDR2 sequences are SNHLY and FYNNEI.

V gene TRBV5-8 combines with J gene TRBJ1-5; 9 positions agree with TRBD1. The germline CDR1 and CDR2 sequences are SGHTS and YDEGEE. V lost 4 bases to trimming and J lost 2 bases; unmatched junction nucleotides: 4. The length of the CDR3 is 15 residues. The CDR3 loop is CASSATGGGNQPQHF. CDR3 DNA: TGTGCCAGCAGCGCGACAGGGGGGGGCAATCAGCCCCAGCATTTT.

The V and J genes are TRBV11-2 and TRBJ1-2, with D maybe TRBD1 (5 bases). Germline V CDR1 and CDR2: SGHAT, FQNNGV. V was shortened by 5 bases and J by 8 bases, with 15 bases between the two germline ends. The CDR3 is made up of 13 amino acids. This CDR3 is CASSPGGVLGYTF. The CDR3 coding sequence is TGTGCCAGCAGCCCGGGGGGGGTACTCGGCTACACCTTC.

J is TRBJ1-6 and V is TRBV6-5; the match to TRBD1 covers 8 bases. Trimming at V came to 7 bases and at J to 7 bases, leaving 6 bases not matched to a gene. This CDR3 has 14 amino acids. The V gene's germline CDR1 is MNHEY and CDR2 SVGAGI. The CDR3 nucleotides are TGTGCCAGCACCGGGACAGGACGAAATTCACCCCTCCACTTT. Translated: CASTGTGRNSPLHF.

V and J are TRBV9 and TRBJ2-5; D may be TRBD1 (5 bases). The CDR3 contains 15 residues. Trimming cost V 4 bases and J 4 bases, with 17 bases left between them. Germline V gene data show CDR1 as SGDLS and CDR2 as YYNGEE. The CDR3 protein is CASSPSGHLGETQYF. In DNA form, the CDR3 reads TGTGCCAGCAGCCCATCTGGACACCTCGGAGAGACCCAGTACTTC.

The chain employs TRBV27 and TRBJ1-6, with TRBD1 identical over 7 bases. After removal of 3 bases from V and 4 bases from J, the junction contained 0 bases not matched to a gene. This CDR3 contains 14 residues. Germline V gene sequence: CDR1 MNHEY, CDR2 SMNVEV (reference sequence). The CDR3 DNA reads as TGTGCCAGCAGTTTCAGGGGGTATAATTCACCCCTCCACTTT. Amino acids: CASSFRGYNSPLHF.

The chain has TRBV15 and TRBJ2-7; 7 bases map to TRBD1. The germline gives CDR1 LNHNV, CDR2 YYDKDF (reference sequence). Germline trimming cut 9 bases from V and 4 bases from J; bases unmatched to any gene: 21. This CDR3 region has 17 residues. The CDR3 reads CATGRGQKASSPYEQYF. The CDR3 DNA follows: TGTGCCACGGGACGGGGACAGAAAGCATCCTCTCCGTACGAGCAGTACTTC.

The V and J genes are TRBV6-6 and TRBJ2-7; 8 bases agree with TRBD2. The CDR3 runs 14 residues. V trimming: 7 bases; J trimming: 0 bases; junction bases outside the gene matches: 5. Germline loops: CDR1 MNHNY, CDR2 SVGAGI (reference sequence). In DNA form, the CDR3 reads TGTGCCAGCACCGTAGCGGGGCACTCCTACGAGCAGTACTTC. Translation gives CASTVAGHSYEQYF.

CDR3 DNA sequence: TGTGCCAGCAGCTTGGCAGGGCAGACCTATGGCTACACCTTC. Residues: CASSLAGQTYGYTF. J is TRBJ1-2 and V is TRBV5-6; D perhaps matches TRBD1 (5 bases). The V and J ends lost 0 bases and 4 bases respectively, with 10 bases between them. Per the germline V gene, CDR1 is SGHDT and CDR2 is YYEEEE. This CDR3 contains 14 residues.

The chain is built from TRBV4-3 and TRBJ2-2; TRBD1 matches 9 bases. CDR3 length equals 17 residues. Trimming took 0 bases from V and 5 from J; bases not matched to a gene: 7. Germline CDR1 and CDR2: LGHNA and YSLEER. For the CDR3, the DNA is TGCGCCAGCAGCCAAGAACGGGACAGGGTCGAGACCGGGGAGCTGTTTTTT. Translation: CASSQERDRVETGELFF.

The chain employs TRBV27 and TRBJ1-6; perhaps TRBD1 as D (5 bases). Trimming left V 7 bases short and J 2 bases short, with 6 bases between. CDR1 is MNHEY and CDR2 is SMNVEV in the germline V gene (reference sequence). The CDR3 loop spans 13 amino acids. The CDR3, as DNA: TGTGCCAGCAAAGGGGCCTATAATTCACCCCTCCACTTT. Its protein product is CASKGAYNSPLHF.